One and the same sample provided the 22 T cell receptor beta chains below, sequenced in a study of cytomegalovirus exposure and HLA in healthy donors. Use of 60 Vbeta and 13 Jbeta primers characterized the PCR. TCRdb's copy holds only in-frame clones and misses some; the assay was immunoSEQ multiplex PCR. This sample has 98,000 or so clones; about three quarters occur once, and the top ten carry around 5%. Sequenced sample: PBMCs. These TCRs come from a woman aged 18 to 35 in good health and CMV-seropositive.

The chain's CDR3 is CASSQTSGSTDTQYF. CDR3 sequence (DNA): TGCGCCAGCAGCCAAACTAGCGGTAGCACAGATACGCAGTATTTT. The chain joins TRBV4-1 to TRBJ2-3; 8 positions match TRBD2. Trimming cost V 2 bases and J 0 bases; bases outside gene matches: 1. Per germline, CDR1 MGHRA and CDR2 YSYEKL. This CDR3 is 15 amino acids long.

The V gene is TRBV4-2, the J gene TRBJ2-5; TRBD1 aligns across 8 bases. Germline V gene data show CDR1 as LGHNA and CDR2 as YNFKEQ. CDR3 length: 15 residues. V trimming: 1 base; J trimming: 5 bases; junction bases outside the gene matches: 6. The CDR3 protein is CASSQGTGIGETQYF. The CDR3 nucleotides are TGTGCCAGCAGCCAAGGGACAGGGATCGGGGAGACCCAGTACTTC.

This chain links TRBV14 with TRBJ2-3; 11 bases match TRBD2. V shed 1 base, J shed 5 bases, and the junction held 2 bases outside the gene matches. This CDR3 is 15 amino acids long. Germline CDR1 reads SGHDN; CDR2 reads FVKESK. The CDR3 bases are TGTGCCAGCAGCCAAGGTAGCGGGAGGGGAGATACGCAGTATTTT. This codes for CASSQGSGRGDTQYF.

This clone occurred a few times. This chain uses TRBV4-2 with TRBJ1-4; D is perhaps TRBD1 (6 bases). Germline-derived CDR1 and CDR2 are LGHNA and YNFKEQ. The CDR3 consists of 16 residues. V was trimmed by 0 bases and J by 2 bases, leaving 10 bases between them. CDR3 protein: CASSQDLTGTNEKLFF. DNA for the CDR3: TGTGCCAGCAGCCAAGATTTAACAGGGACTAATGAAAAACTGTTTTTT.

V and J are TRBV4-2 and TRBJ2-7; 14 bases match TRBD2. J was trimmed by 4 bases and V by 4 bases; bases with no gene match: 3. Per germline, CDR1 LGHNA and CDR2 YNFKEQ. This CDR3 is built from 15 residues. CDR3 nucleotide sequence: TGTGCCAGCAGCCTCGGGACTAGCGGGAGTTACGAGCAGTACTTC. Translated: CASSLGTSGSYEQYF.

The chain carries TRBV6-5 and TRBJ2-7, with 11 bases identical to TRBD2. Germline V gene sequence: CDR1 MNHEY, CDR2 SVGAGI. Germline trimming cut 0 bases from V and 6 bases from J; bases unmatched to any gene: 7. The CDR3 runs 16 residues. Here the CDR3 DNA reads TGTGCCAGCAGTTACTCGCGACTAGCGGGACCCCGCGAGCAGTACTTC. This translates into CASSYSRLAGPREQYF.

The chain is built from TRBV5-6 and TRBJ2-3, with unresolved D. Germline CDR1 SGHDT, CDR2 YYEEEE. This CDR3 is 13 amino acids long. Trimming took off 2 bases at V and 2 bases at J, with 6 bases between the two ends. CDR3 sequence reads: CASSFDTTDTQYF. CDR3 sequence (DNA): TGTGCCAGCAGCTTCGACACCACAGATACGCAGTATTTT.

V and J are TRBV4-1 and TRBJ2-1, with 10 bases fitting TRBD2. V shed 2 bases and J 6 bases; nucleotides not matched to a gene: 13. Germline lookup yields CDR1 MGHRA and CDR2 YSYEKL. This CDR3 has 18 residues. CDR3 sequence: CASSQMVLSGGAGNEQFF. The CDR3, as DNA: TGCGCCAGCAGCCAAATGGTCCTAAGCGGGGGGGCGGGCAATGAGCAGTTCTTC.

The chain is built from TRBV19 and TRBJ2-1; 7 nucleotides match TRBD2. The CDR3 has 13 residues. The V gene's germline CDR1 is LNHDA and CDR2 SQIVND (reference sequence). J gave up 9 bases and V 3 bases, and 5 bases lay outside the gene matches. The CDR3 loop reads CASSIVPGGEQFF. The CDR3, as DNA: TGTGCCAGTAGTATTGTTCCGGGGGGTGAGCAGTTCTTC.

This clone was detected once. The V call is TRBV18, the J call TRBJ1-5; D is possibly TRBD1 (6 bases). The CDR3 totals 14 residues. V lost 2 bases and J 5 bases, leaving 10 bases between the germline ends. The germline gives CDR1 KGHSH, CDR2 LQKENI. DNA of the CDR3: TGTGCCAGCTCACCAACAGGGAGCGATCAGCCCCAGCATTTT. Its translation is CASSPTGSDQPQHF.

V usage is TRBV10-2 and J usage is TRBJ2-7, with D possibly matching TRBD1 (5 bases). Germline lookup yields CDR1 WSHSY and CDR2 SAAADI. The CDR3 is 15 amino acids. V was trimmed by 2 bases and J by 0 bases, leaving 11 bases between them. CDR3 protein: CASSERQGFSYEQYF. CDR3 DNA sequence: TGCGCCAGCAGTGAGCGGCAGGGATTCTCCTACGAGCAGTACTTC.

The count of this clone is one. V and J are TRBV10-1 and TRBJ2-3, with D maybe TRBD1 (6 bases). The CDR3 sequence is 18 residues long. Germline lookup yields CDR1 WNHNN and CDR2 SYGVQD (reference sequence). V was clipped by 0 bases and J by 3 bases, with 19 bases between them. For the CDR3, the DNA is TGCGCCAGCAGTGAGTCGATTGCTCCAACAGGGAAGACAGATACGCAGTATTTT. Its translation is CASSESIAPTGKTDTQYF.

The J gene is TRBJ1-5, the V gene TRBV2; a weak D match, TRBD1 (5 bases). Per the germline V gene, CDR1 is SNHLY and CDR2 is FYNNEI. V was pared by 8 bases and J by 8 bases, with 16 bases between. The CDR3 extends over 13 amino acids. CDR3 sequence reads: CASRNLGTEPQHF. The CDR3 DNA follows: TGTGCCAGCCGTAACCTGGGGACTGAGCCCCAGCATTTT.

The V gene is TRBV29-1, the J gene TRBJ1-1; 8 positions match TRBD1. CDR3 length: 14 amino acids. J was trimmed by 5 bases and V by 0 bases; bases with no gene match: 5. Germline V CDR1 and CDR2: SQVTM, ANQGSEA. The CDR3 nucleotides read TGCAGCGTTGAAGATCGGACAGGGCGGACTGAAGCTTTCTTT. This codes for CSVEDRTGRTEAFF.

The rearrangement joins TRBV4-1 to TRBJ2-5; 7 positions agree with TRBD1. CDR1 is MGHRA and CDR2 is YSYEKL in the germline V gene. After removal of 3 bases from V and 2 bases from J, the junction contained 6 bases not matched to a gene. This CDR3 spans 15 amino acids. CDR3 in amino acids: CASSQTGQLQETQYF. CDR3 nucleotides: TGCGCCAGCAGCCAGACGGGACAGCTTCAAGAGACCCAGTACTTC.

The count of this clone is one. The V and J genes are TRBV7-8 and TRBJ2-5; D perhaps matches TRBD2 (5 bases). Per the germline V gene, CDR1 is SGHVS and CDR2 is FQNEAQ. The germline V and J ends were trimmed by 4 bases and 5 bases, with 11 bases remaining between them. CDR3 length: 13 amino acids. The CDR3 sequence is CASSYDRGETQYF. CDR3 in DNA: TGTGCCAGCAGCTATGACCGGGGTGAGACCCAGTACTTC.

This sequence joins TRBV28 and TRBJ2-7; 10 bases are a match to TRBD1. The V and J ends lost 5 bases and 2 bases, in that order; junction bases with no gene match: 3. This CDR3 has 14 amino acids. Germline V lookup: CDR1 MDHEN, CDR2 SYDVKM. The CDR3 DNA is TGTGCCAGCAGTGCCGGGACAGGGGCCTACGAGCAGTACTTC. Protein sequence: CASSAGTGAYEQYF.

This chain uses TRBV29-1 with TRBJ2-7, with TRBD2 matching over 9 bases. J gave up 0 bases and V 2 bases, and 5 bases lay outside the gene matches. Per the germline V gene, CDR1 is SQVTM and CDR2 is ANQGSEA. The CDR3 has 15 amino acids. In nucleotides, the CDR3 is TGCAGCGTTGAAAGCGCGGGAGGGGGCTCCTACGAGCAGTACTTC. It is translated as CSVESAGGGSYEQYF.

V and J are TRBV2 and TRBJ2-5; D unresolved. In germline, CDR1 is SNHLY, CDR2 FYNNEI. The CDR3 runs 11 residues. V lost 6 bases, J lost 4 bases, and 6 bases lay in between. CDR3 DNA sequence: TGTGCCAGCAGGAGGATAGAGACCCAGTACTTC. As protein: CASRRIETQYF.

This clone was found once. This chain joins TRBV30 and TRBJ1-5, with unresolved D. The CDR3 contains 13 residues. Germline V gives CDR1 GTSNPN, CDR2 SVGIG (reference sequence). V lost 3 bases and J 0 bases, leaving 6 bases between the germline ends. The CDR3: CAWRANSNQPQHF. In nucleotides, the CDR3 is TGTGCCTGGAGGGCAAATAGCAATCAGCCCCAGCATTTT. Full variable domain (outside the CDR3, taken from reference TRBV30 and TRBJ1-5): SQTIHQWPATLVQPVGSPLSLECTVEGTSNPNLYWYRQAAGRGLQLLFYSVGIGQISSEVPQNLSASRPQDRQFILSSKKLLLSDSGFYLCAWRANSNQPQHFGDGTRLSIL.

This clone was seen more than once but under ten times. The rearrangement joins TRBV10-3 to TRBJ2-3; D is possibly TRBD2 (6 bases). The CDR3 contains 14 residues. Germline CDR1 and CDR2: ENHRY and SYGVKD. Between the trimmed V and J ends, which lost 6 bases and 3 bases, there was a span of 13 bases. The CDR3 sequence: CAIRGRAGTDTQYF. The CDR3 DNA is TGTGCCATCAGGGGCCGGGCGGGGACAGATACGCAGTATTTT.

The rearrangement links TRBV4-1 to TRBJ2-1; 9 positions agree with TRBD2. The trim removed 5 bases at V and 5 bases at J, leaving 7 bases unmatched. Germline loops: CDR1 MGHRA, CDR2 YSYEKL. This CDR3 is 15 amino acids long. The CDR3 loop reads CASSYSGSDDNEQFF. The DNA for the CDR3 is TGCGCCAGCAGCTATAGCGGGAGCGACGACAATGAGCAGTTCTTC.